This note documents a single T cell receptor beta chain sequence. Method: immunoSEQ multiplex PCR; TCRdb's copy keeps in-frame clones and lacks some. Of 100,000 to 150,000 clones listed, roughly 91% are singletons. This entry belongs to a study of T cell responses to AZD1222 COVID-19 vaccine. Germline V gives CDR1 SGHRS, CDR2 YFSETQ. V dropped 1 base and J dropped 6; count of bases not matched to a gene: 6. CDR3 length equals 15 residues. This clonotype was sampled from an adult in good health. This sequence joins TRBV5-1 and TRBJ2-3; TRBD2 agrees at 9 bases. The material was peripheral blood, obtained on day 0 of AZD1222 vaccination. CDR3 in amino acids: CASSLSAGGRDTQYF. CDR3 DNA sequence: TGCGCCAGCAGCTTGTCGGCGGGAGGGCGCGATACGCAGTATTTT.